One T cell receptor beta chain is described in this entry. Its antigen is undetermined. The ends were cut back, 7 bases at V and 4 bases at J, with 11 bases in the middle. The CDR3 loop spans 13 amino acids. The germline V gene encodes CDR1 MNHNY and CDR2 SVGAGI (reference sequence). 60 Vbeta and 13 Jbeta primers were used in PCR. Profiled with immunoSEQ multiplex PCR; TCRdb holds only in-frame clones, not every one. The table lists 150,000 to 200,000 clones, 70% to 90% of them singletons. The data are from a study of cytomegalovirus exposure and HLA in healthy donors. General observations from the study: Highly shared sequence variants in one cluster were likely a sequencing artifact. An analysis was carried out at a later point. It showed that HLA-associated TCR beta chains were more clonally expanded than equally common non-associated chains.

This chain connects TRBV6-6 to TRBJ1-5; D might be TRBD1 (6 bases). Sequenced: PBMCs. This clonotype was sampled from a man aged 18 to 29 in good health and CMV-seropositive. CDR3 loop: CASTGQLNQPQHF. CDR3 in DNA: TGTGCCAGCACCGGACAGTTGAATCAGCCCCAGCATTTT.